This is a list of T cell receptor beta chains from one sample in a study of CXCR3-negative and CXCR3-positive naive CD8 T cells. Following a re-call of the 5' RACE reads, TCRdb has one entry per CDR3 protein and lacks DNA. Recorded for this sample: fewer than 9,000 distinct CDR3 sequences. The sample consisted of naive CXCR3- CD8+ T cells from blood. These TCRs come from a human donor in good health. Some clones in this sample may be carry-over from other donors' samples. CDR3s include the opening cysteine and the closing phenylalanine or tryptophan. The size entry is marked missing in some rows and otherwise reads once, few, many or a size class.

J,V,size,CDR3
TRBJ2-7,TRBV29-1,medium-sized,CSAGGQAGYTEQYF
TRBJ2-5,TRBV10-3,.,CAISGSASAEQETQYF
TRBJ2-7,TRBV7-9,medium-sized,CASVPGQGAYEQYF
TRBJ2-1,TRBV29-1,.,CSVEETFNEQFF
TRBJ1-6,TRBV7-3,.,CASSTGTGTEPLHF
TRBJ2-3,TRBV13,.,CASSLLLAGGEDTQYF
TRBJ1-1,TRBV6-5,.,CASRQGQFMNTEAFF
TRBJ2-1,TRBV29-1,.,CSARGPPTYNEQFF
TRBJ2-5,TRBV9,.,CASSVDPDQETQYF
TRBJ2-1,TRBV7-2,.,CASSFGGIGAYNEQFF
TRBJ1-1,TRBV6-5,medium-sized,CASRLTAERDTEAFF
TRBJ2-1,TRBV4-1,.,CASSQVRLAGDNEQFF
TRBJ2-7,TRBV11-2,.,CASSPHYEQYF
TRBJ2-3,TRBV13,.,CASSSPTSGRENTQYF
TRBJ2-2,TRBV4-2,medium-sized,CASSQGPQRDFAGITGELFF
TRBJ1-1,TRBV27,.,CASGRAGVNTEAFF
TRBJ2-1,TRBV3-1,medium-sized,CASSQDWNDRAVNEQFF
TRBJ2-1,TRBV27,.,CASSHDPRYEQFF
TRBJ1-2,TRBV29-1,.,CSVKGLADDRGGYTF
TRBJ1-5,TRBV12-3/TRBV12-4,.,CASSWGSEGQPQHF
TRBJ2-5,TRBV12-3/TRBV12-4,medium-sized,CASSLAFGQQETQYF
TRBJ2-1,TRBV13,.,CASSLGQEQFF
TRBJ2-7,TRBV18,medium-sized,CASSPLAGESYEQYF
TRBJ2-2,TRBV29-1,medium-sized,CSVYTTGELFF
TRBJ2-7,TRBV28,.,CASSFGRPRFPEQYF
TRBJ2-5,TRBV28,medium-sized,CASSSRGRETQYF
TRBJ1-5,TRBV7-9,.,CASSSSEISNQPQHF
TRBJ2-7,TRBV3-1,.,CASSQVPPGDEQYF
TRBJ2-1,TRBV5-1,medium-sized,CASSFDHEQFF
TRBJ2-3,TRBV29-1,.,CSVGDSFLTDTQYF
TRBJ2-1,TRBV5-1,medium-sized,CASSWDSATATISYNEQFF
TRBJ2-1,TRBV4-1,medium-sized,CASSHPSAGGRGEQFF
TRBJ1-5,TRBV6-1,.,CAGSAAGGWQPQHF
TRBJ1-1,TRBV29-1,.,CSVVTQNTEAFF
TRBJ1-2,TRBV14,medium-sized,CASSQVFNPGYGYTF
TRBJ2-2,TRBV3-1,medium-sized,CASSQDLQRELFF
TRBJ2-5,TRBV29-1,.,CSGTLAGIQETQYF
TRBJ1-1,TRBV27,medium-sized,CASSISRGPDTEAFF
TRBJ2-5,TRBV5-6,.,CASSLEVKETQYF
TRBJ2-2,TRBV6-5,medium-sized,CASSYWTSGISGELFF
TRBJ2-6,TRBV6-5,medium-sized,CASSTPTTRSQASGANVLTF
TRBJ2-1,TRBV25-1,.,CASSEEDQNEQFF
TRBJ1-1,TRBV9,medium-sized,CASSLLGVWNTEAFF
TRBJ2-1,TRBV5-1,medium-sized,CASSRTSGFTRNEQFF
TRBJ2-3,TRBV7-2,medium-sized,CASSSGRAGVSDTQYF
TRBJ2-7,TRBV29-1,.,CSVQGSYYEQYF
TRBJ2-3,TRBV12-3/TRBV12-4,.,CASSLEVGPTDTQYF
TRBJ2-2,TRBV7-6,.,CASSLAGTPTGELFF
TRBJ2-3,TRBV25-1,.,CASGIAGGTDTQYF
TRBJ2-7,TRBV6-5,.,CASTGQGEQYF